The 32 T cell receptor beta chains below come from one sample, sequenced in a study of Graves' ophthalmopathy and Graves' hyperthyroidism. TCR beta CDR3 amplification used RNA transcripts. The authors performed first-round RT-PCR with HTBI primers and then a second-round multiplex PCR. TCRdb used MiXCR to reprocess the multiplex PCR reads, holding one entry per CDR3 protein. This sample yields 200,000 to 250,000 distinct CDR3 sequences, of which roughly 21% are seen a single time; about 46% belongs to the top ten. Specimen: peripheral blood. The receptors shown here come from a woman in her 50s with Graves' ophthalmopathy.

Here the CDR3 reads CASSLGTSGRASAGELFF. The CDR3 region has the DNA TGTGCCAGCAGCTTAGGGACTAGCGGGAGGGCCTCGGCCGGGGAGCTGTTTTTT. The rearrangement uses TRBV11-2 and TRBJ2-2; 15 nucleotides line up with TRBD2. Unmatched junction bases numbered 6, after V lost 1 base and J lost 6 bases. From germline, CDR1 is SGHAT and CDR2 FQNNGV. The CDR3 length is 18 residues.

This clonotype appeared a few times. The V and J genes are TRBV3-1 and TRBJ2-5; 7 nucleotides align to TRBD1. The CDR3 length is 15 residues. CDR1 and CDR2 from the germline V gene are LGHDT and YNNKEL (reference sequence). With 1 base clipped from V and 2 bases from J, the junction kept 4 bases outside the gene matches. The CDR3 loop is CASSQAAGGQETQYF. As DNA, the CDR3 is TGTGCCAGCAGCCAAGCAGCAGGGGGACAAGAGACCCAGTACTTC.

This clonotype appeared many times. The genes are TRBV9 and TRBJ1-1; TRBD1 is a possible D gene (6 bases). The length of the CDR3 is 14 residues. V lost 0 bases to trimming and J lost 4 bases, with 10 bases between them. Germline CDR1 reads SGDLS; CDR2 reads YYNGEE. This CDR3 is CASSVGGGTTEAFF. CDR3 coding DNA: TGTGCCAGCAGCGTAGGGGGGGGCACCACTGAAGCTTTCTTT.

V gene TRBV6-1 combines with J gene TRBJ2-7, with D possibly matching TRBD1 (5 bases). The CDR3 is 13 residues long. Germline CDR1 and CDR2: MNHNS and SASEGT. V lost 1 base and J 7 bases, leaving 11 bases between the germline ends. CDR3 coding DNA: TGTGCCAGCAGTGAAGGGCAGGGTAGGGAGCAGTACTTC. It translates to CASSEGQGREQYF.

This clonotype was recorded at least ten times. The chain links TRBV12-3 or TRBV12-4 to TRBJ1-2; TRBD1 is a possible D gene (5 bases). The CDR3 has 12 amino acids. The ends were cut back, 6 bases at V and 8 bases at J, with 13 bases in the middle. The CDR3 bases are TGTGCCAGCAGGGGGGACTTGGGAGGCTACACCTTC. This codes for CASRGDLGGYTF.

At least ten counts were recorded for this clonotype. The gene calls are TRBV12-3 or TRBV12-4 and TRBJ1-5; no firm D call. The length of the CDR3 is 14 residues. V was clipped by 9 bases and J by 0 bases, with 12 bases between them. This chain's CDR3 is CASSPLNSNQPQHF. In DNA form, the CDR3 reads TGTGCCAGTAGTCCCCTTAATAGCAATCAGCCCCAGCATTTT.

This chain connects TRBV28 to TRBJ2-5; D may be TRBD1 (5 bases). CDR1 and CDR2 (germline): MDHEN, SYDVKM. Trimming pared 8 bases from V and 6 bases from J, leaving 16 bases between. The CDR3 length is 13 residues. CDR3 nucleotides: TGTGCCAGCTGTGCAGGGTTTTGTCAGACCCAGTACTTC. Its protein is CASCAGFCQTQYF.

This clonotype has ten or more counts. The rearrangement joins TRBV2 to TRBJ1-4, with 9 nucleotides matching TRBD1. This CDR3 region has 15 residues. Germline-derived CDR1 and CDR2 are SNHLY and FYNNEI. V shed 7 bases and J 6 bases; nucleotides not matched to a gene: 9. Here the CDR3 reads CASISLRTGDEKLFF. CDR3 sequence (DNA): TGTGCCAGCATCTCCCTAAGGACAGGGGATGAAAAACTGTTTTTT.

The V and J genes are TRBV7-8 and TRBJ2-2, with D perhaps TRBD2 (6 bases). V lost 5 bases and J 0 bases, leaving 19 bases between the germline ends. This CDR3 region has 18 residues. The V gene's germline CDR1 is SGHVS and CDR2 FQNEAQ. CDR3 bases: TGTGCCAGCAGCGTCCGACTCCCGGGAGCCTCGAACACCGGGGAGCTGTTTTTT. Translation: CASSVRLPGASNTGELFF.

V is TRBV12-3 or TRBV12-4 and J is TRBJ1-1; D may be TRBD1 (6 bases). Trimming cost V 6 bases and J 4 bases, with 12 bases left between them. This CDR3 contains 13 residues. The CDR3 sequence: CASSRQEGTEAFF. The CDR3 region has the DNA TGTGCCAGCAGCAGACAGGAAGGCACTGAAGCTTTCTTT.

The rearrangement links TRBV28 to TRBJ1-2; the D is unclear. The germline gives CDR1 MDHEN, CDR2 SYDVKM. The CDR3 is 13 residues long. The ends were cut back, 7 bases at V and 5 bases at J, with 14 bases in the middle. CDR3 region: CASTSPRRYGYTF. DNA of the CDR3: TGTGCCAGCACCTCTCCTCGCCGTTATGGCTACACCTTC.

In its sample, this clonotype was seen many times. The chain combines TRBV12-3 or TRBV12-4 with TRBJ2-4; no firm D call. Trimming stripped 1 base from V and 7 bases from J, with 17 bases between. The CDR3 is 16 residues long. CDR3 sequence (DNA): TGTGCCAGCAGTTTAGTGGGCTCTCCAGGTCGCAACATTCAGTACTTC. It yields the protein CASSLVGSPGRNIQYF.

The CDR3 coding sequence is TGTGCCAGCAAGCCTACAGGGTTCTATGGCTACACCTTC. This codes for CASKPTGFYGYTF. The gene calls are TRBV6-2 or TRBV6-3 and TRBJ1-2; a weak D match, TRBD1 (6 bases). With 7 bases removed from V and 4 bases from J, the gap between germline ends came to 13 bases. The CDR3 is 13 residues long. Germline assignment: CDR1 MNHEY and CDR2 SVGEGT.

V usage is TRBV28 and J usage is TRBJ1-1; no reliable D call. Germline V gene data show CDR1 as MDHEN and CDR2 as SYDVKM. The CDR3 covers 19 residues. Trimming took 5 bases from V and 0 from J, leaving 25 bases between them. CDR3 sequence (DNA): TGTGCCAGCAGTGTCCCGTCACCTGACCCTCTCATTATGAACACTGAAGCTTTCTTT. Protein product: CASSVPSPDPLIMNTEAFF.

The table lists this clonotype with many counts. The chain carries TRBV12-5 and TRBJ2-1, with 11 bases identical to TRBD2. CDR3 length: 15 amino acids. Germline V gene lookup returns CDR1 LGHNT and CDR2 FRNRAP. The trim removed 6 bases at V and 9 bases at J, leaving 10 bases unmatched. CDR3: CASGPGLAGFGEQFF. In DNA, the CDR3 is TGTGCTAGTGGCCCTGGACTAGCGGGCTTTGGTGAGCAGTTCTTC.

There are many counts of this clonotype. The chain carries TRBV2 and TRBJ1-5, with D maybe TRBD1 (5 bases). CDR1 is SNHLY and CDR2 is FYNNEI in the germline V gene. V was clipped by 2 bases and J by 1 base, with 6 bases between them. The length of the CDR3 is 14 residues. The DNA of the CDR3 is TGTGCCAGCAGTGAACGGGGGAGCAATCAGCCCCAGCATTTT. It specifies CASSERGSNQPQHF.

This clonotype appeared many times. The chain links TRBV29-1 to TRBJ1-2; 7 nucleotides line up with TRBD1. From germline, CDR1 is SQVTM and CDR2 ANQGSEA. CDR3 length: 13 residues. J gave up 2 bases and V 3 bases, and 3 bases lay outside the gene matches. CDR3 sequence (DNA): TGCAGCGTTGAGACAGGGCCCAACTATGGCTACACCTTC. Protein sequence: CSVETGPNYGYTF.

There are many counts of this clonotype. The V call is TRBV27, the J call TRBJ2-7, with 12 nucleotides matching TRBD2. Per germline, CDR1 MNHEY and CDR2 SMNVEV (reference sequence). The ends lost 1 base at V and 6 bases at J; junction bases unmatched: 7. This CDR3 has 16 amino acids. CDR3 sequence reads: CASSLWLAGGPSEQYF. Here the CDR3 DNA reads TGTGCCAGCAGTTTATGGCTAGCGGGAGGGCCCTCCGAGCAGTACTTC.

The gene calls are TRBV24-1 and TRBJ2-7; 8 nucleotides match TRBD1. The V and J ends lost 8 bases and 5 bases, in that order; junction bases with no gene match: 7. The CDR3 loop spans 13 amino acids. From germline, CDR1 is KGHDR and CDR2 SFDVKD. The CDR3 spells CATTRDRRNEQYF. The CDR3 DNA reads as TGTGCCACCACCCGGGACAGGCGCAACGAGCAGTACTTC.

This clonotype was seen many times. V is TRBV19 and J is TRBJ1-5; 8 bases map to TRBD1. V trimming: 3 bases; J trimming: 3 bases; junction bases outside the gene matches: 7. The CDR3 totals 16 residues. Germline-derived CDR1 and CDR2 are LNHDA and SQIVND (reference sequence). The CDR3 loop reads CASSIPGTGLNQPQHF. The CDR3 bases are TGTGCCAGTAGTATCCCCGGGACAGGCCTCAATCAGCCCCAGCATTTT. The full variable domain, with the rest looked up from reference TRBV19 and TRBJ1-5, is DGGITQSPKYLFRKEGQNVTLSCEQNLNHDAMYWYRQDPGQGLRLIYYSQIVNDFQKGDIAEGYSVSREKKESFPLTVTSAQKNPTAFYLCASSIPGTGLNQPQHFGDGTRLSIL.

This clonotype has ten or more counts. CDR3 region: CASSYQGPNYGYTF. For the CDR3, the DNA is TGTGCCAGCAGTTACCAGGGACCGAACTATGGCTACACCTTC. The chain has TRBV6-5 and TRBJ1-2; D possibly corresponds to TRBD1 (5 bases). Germline values: CDR1 MNHEY, CDR2 SVGAGI. The CDR3 is 14 amino acids. Between the trimmed V and J ends, which lost 2 bases and 2 bases, there was a span of 9 bases.

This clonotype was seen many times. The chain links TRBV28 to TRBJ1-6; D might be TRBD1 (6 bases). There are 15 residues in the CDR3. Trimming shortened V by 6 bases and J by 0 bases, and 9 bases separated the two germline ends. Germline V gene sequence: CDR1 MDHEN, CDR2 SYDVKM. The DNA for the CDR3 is TGTGCCAGCAGCCAGGGGAGCTCCTATAATTCACCCCTCCACTTT. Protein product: CASSQGSSYNSPLHF.

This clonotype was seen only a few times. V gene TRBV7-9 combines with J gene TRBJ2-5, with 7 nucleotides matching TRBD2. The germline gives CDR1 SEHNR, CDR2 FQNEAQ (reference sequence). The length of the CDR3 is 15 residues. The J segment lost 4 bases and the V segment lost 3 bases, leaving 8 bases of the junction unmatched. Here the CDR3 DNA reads TGTGCCAGCAGCTTCGGGGGAGGGCCGTCAGAGACCCAGTACTTC. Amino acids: CASSFGGGPSETQYF.

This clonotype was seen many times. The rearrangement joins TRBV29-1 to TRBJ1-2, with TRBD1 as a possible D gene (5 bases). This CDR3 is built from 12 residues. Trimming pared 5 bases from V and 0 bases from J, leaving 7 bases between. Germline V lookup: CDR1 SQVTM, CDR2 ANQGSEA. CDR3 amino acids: CSVRQTNYGYTF. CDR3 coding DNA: TGCAGCGTTCGACAGACTAACTATGGCTACACCTTC.

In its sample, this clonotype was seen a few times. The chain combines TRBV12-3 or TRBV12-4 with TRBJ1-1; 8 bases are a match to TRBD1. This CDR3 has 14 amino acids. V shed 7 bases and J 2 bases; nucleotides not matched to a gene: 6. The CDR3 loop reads CASKRTGLNTEAFF. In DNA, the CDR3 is TGTGCCAGCAAAAGGACAGGGCTTAACACTGAAGCTTTCTTT.

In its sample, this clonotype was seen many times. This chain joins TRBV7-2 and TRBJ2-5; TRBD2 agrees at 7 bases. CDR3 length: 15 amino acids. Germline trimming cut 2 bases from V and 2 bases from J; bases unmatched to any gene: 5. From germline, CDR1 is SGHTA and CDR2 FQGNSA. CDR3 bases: TGTGCCAGCAGCTTAAACGCGGGAGATCAAGAGACCCAGTACTTC. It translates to CASSLNAGDQETQYF.

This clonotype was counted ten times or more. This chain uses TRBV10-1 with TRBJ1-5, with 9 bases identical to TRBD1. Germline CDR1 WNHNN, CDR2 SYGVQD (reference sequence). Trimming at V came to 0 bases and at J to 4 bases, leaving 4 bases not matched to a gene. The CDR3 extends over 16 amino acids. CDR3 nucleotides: TGCGCCAGCAGTGAGTCCACCGGGACAGGGAATCAGCCCCAGCATTTT. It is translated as CASSESTGTGNQPQHF.

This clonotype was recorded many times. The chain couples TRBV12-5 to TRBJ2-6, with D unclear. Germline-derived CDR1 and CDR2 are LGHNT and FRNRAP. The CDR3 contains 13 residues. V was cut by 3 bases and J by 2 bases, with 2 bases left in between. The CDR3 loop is CASGLTGANVLTF. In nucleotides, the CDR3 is TGTGCTAGTGGTTTAACTGGGGCCAACGTCCTGACTTTC.

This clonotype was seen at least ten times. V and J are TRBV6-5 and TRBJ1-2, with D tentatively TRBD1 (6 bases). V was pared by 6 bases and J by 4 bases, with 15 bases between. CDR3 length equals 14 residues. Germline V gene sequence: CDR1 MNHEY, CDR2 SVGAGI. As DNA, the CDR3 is TGTGCCAGCAGAGGTCACAGGGACCTCTATGGCTACACCTTC. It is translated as CASRGHRDLYGYTF.

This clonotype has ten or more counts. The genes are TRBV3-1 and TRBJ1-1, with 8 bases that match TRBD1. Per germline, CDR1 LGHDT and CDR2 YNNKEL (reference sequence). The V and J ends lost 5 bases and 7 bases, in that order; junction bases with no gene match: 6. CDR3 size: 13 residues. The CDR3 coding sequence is TGTGCCAGCAGCGTAACGACAGGGGTTGAAGCTTTCTTT. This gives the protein CASSVTTGVEAFF.

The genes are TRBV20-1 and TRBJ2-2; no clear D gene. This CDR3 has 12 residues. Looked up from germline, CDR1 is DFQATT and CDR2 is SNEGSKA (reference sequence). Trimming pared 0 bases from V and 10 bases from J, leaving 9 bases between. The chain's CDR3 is CSARDQSEELFF. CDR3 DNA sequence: TGCAGTGCTAGAGATCAAAGCGAGGAGCTGTTTTTT.

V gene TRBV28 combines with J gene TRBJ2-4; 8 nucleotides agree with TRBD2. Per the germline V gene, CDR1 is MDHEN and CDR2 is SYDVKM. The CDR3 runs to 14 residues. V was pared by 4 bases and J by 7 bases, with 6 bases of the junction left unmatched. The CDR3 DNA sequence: TGTGCCAGCAGTTCAGCGGGAGTAAGGAACATTCAGTACTTC. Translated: CASSSAGVRNIQYF.